Following are 2 T cell receptor beta chains from one sample sequenced in a study of regulatory T cells in long-lasting Graves disease (dated by TCRdb to the early 2020s). The sample's time point label is to be understood as: persistent/refractory GD, antithyroid drugs over 5 years with positive TRAb. For both TCR sequencing and RNA sequencing, RNA was extracted from PBMCs in TRIzol. The library was generated by multiplex PCR. Sequencing was carried out with an Illumina HiSeq 4000. iRepertoire HTBI primers and Arm-PCR amplification of CDR3 regions were used to construct TCR beta libraries. Using fastp at Q25 and MiXCR, TCRdb reprocessed the public reads and kept productive beta chains. Each entry merges the rows of one CDR3 protein and shows their most common DNA and genes. The sample data list around 460,000 distinct CDR3 sequences, and around a fifth of these were observed just once. The biggest ten clones account for about 12% of the sample.

This sample comprised peripheral blood mononuclear cells (PBMCs), obtained when the disease was refractory, from a patient treated with antithyroid drugs. These receptors originate from a female donor with Graves disease.

The chain couples TRBV7-9 to TRBJ1-2, with no clear D. The germline gives CDR1 SEHNR, CDR2 FQNEAQ (reference sequence). The germline V and J ends were trimmed by 1 base and 6 bases, with 12 bases remaining between them. The CDR3 loop spans 14 amino acids. The CDR3 protein is CASSLGPGLNGYTF. CDR3 DNA: TGTGCCAGCAGCTTAGGCCCCGGGCTGAATGGCTACACCTTC. The variable domain in full, with the rest retrieved from reference TRBV7-9 and TRBJ1-2, is DTGVSQNPRHKITKRGQNVTFRCDPISEHNRLYWYRQTLGQGPEFLTYFQNEAQLEKSRLLSDRFSAERPKGSFSTLEIQRTEQGDSAMYLCASSLGPGLNGYTFGSGTRLTVV.

This clonotype was recorded at least ten times. The chain employs TRBV12-3 or TRBV12-4 and TRBJ1-6; TRBD1 matches 8 bases. V was clipped by 7 bases and J by 9 bases; unmatched bases: 11. This CDR3 comprises 15 residues. This chain's CDR3 is CASTPTGVVGSPLHF. The DNA of the CDR3 is TGTGCCAGCACCCCGACAGGGGTGGTCGGTTCACCCCTCCACTTT.